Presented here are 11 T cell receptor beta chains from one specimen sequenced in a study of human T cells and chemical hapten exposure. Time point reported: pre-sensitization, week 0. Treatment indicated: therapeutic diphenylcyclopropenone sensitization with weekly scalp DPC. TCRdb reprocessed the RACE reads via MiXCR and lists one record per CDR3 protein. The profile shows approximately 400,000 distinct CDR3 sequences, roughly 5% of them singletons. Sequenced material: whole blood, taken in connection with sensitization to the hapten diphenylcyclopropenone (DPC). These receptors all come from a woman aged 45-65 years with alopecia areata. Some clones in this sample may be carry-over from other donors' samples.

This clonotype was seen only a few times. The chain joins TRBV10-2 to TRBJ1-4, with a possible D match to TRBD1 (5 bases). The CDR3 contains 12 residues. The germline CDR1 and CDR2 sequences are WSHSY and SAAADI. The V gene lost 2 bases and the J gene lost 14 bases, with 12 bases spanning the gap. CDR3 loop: CASSEGAQGLFF. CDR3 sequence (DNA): TGCGCCAGCAGTGAGGGGGCCCAAGGCCTGTTTTTT.

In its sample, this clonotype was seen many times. CDR3 protein: CSTRTAGLNEQYF. The DNA of the CDR3 is TGCAGTACACGGACAGCCGGTCTAAACGAGCAGTACTTC. The J gene is TRBJ2-7, the V gene TRBV20-1, with D perhaps TRBD1 (6 bases). Germline CDR1 DFQATT, CDR2 SNEGSKA (reference sequence). Trimming removed 8 bases from V and 5 bases from J, with 19 bases in between. There are 13 residues in the CDR3.

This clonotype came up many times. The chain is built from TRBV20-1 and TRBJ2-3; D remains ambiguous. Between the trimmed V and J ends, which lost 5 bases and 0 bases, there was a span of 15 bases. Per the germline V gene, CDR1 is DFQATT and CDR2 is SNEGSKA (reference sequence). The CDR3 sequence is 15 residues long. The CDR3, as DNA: TGCAGTGCTTCCGACACCTTGGTGAGCACAGATACGCAGTATTTT. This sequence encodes CSASDTLVSTDTQYF.

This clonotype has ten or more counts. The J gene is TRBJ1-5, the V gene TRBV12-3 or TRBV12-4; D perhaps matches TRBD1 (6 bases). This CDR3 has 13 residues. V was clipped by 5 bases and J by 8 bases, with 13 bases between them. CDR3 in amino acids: CASSKQGREPQHF. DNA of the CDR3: TGTGCCAGCAGTAAACAGGGCCGTGAGCCCCAGCATTTT.

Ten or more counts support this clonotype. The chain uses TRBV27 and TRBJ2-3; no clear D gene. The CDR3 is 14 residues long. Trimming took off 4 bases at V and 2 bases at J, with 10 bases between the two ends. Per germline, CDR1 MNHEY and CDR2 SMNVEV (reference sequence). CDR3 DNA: TGTGCCAGCAGTTCGGGCCCGTTCACAGATACGCAGTATTTT. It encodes CASSSGPFTDTQYF.

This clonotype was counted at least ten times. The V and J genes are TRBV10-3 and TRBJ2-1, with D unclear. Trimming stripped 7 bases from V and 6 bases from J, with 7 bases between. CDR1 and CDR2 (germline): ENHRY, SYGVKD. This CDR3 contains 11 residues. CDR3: CAIITGNEQFF. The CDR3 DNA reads TGTGCCATCATAACGGGCAATGAGCAGTTCTTC.

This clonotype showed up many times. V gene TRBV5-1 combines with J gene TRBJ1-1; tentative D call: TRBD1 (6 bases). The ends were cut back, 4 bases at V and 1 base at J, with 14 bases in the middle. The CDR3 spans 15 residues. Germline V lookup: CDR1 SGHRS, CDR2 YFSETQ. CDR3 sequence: CASSQVQGRNTEAFF. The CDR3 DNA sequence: TGCGCCAGCAGCCAAGTACAGGGAAGGAACACTGAAGCTTTCTTT.

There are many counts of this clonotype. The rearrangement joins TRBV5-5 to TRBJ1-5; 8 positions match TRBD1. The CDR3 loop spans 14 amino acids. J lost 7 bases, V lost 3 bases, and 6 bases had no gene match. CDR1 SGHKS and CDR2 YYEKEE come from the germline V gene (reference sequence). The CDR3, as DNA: TGTGCCAGCAGCTGGACAGGGTTAAGGCAGCCCCAGCATTTT. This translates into CASSWTGLRQPQHF.

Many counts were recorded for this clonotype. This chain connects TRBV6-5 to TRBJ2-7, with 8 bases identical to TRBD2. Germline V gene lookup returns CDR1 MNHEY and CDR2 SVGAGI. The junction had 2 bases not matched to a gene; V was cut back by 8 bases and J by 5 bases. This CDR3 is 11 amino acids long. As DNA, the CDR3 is TGTGCCAGCGCGGGGGGCCACGAGCAGTACTTC. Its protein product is CASAGGHEQYF.

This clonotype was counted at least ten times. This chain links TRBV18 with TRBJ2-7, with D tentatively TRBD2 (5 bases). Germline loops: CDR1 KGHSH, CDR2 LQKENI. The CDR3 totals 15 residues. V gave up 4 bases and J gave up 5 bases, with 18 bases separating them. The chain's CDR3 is CASSHQPRGTDEQYF. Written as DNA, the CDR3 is TGTGCCAGCTCACATCAGCCCCGGGGAACCGACGAGCAGTACTTC.

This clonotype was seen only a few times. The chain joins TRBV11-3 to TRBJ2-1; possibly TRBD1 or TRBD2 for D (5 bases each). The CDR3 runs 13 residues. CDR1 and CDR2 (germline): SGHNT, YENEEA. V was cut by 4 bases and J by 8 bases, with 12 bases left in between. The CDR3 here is CASSSRDGHEQFF. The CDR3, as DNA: TGTGCCAGCAGCTCCCGGGACGGCCATGAGCAGTTCTTC.